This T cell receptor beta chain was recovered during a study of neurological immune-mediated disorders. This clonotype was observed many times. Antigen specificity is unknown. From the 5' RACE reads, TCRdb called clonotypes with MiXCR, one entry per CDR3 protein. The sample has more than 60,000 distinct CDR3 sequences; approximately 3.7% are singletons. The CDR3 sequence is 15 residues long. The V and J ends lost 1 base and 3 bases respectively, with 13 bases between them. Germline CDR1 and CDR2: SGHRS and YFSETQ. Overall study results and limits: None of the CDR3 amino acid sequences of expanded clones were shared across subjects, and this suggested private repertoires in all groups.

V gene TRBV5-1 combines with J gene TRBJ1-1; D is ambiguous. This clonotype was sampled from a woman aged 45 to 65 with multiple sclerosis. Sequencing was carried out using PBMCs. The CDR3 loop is CASSLNEVRDTEAFF. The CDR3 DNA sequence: TGCGCCAGCAGCTTGAATGAGGTTCGGGACACTGAAGCTTTCTTT. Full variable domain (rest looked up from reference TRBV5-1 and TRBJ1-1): KAGVTQTPRYLIKTRGQQVTLSCSPISGHRSVSWYQQTPGQGLQFLFEYFSETQRNKGNFPGRFSGRQFSNSRSEMNVSTLELGDSALYLCASSLNEVRDTEAFFGQGTRLTVV.